This T cell receptor (beta chain) was identified in a study of T-cell memory formation after mild COVID-19. The CDR3 runs 14 residues. Germline CDR1 and CDR2: SGHTA and FQGNSA. The germline V and J ends were trimmed by 5 bases and 2 bases, with 12 bases remaining between them. TCRdb processed the 5' RACE reads anew with MiXCR; each CDR3 protein has one entry. The sample holds 280,000 or so distinct CDR3 sequences, around 8% seen once. This chain links TRBV7-2 with TRBJ1-1, with a tentative D call TRBD1 (6 bases). The receptor was derived from a man younger than 30 who had mild COVID-19 (a few samples of this study predate the infection). Cell type and time point are not known. The specimen was PBMCs or a T cell subset sorted from them (not recorded which). The CDR3 loop is CASSGKGGNTEAFF. The DNA for the CDR3 is TGTGCCAGCAGCGGAAAGGGGGGTAACACTGAAGCTTTCTTT.